The rows below give T cell receptor beta chains drawn from one sample of a study of blood T cell repertoires in COVID-19. Sequenced by immunoSEQ multiplex PCR; TCRdb stores in-frame clones only, minus some. The data hold 120,000 or so clones, with approximately 90% observed a single time. Sequenced material: peripheral blood. The receptors derive from a human donor in a cohort sampled during active COVID-19. CDR3s include the opening cysteine and the closing phenylalanine or tryptophan. The order of the fields is D gene, J gene, V gene, clone size, CDR3 protein, CDR3 DNA. D genes are given only for firm matches. The listing skips clone size in some rows; elsewhere it reads once, few, many or a size class.

. | TRBJ1-1 | TRBV5-1 | . | CASSSDSSRTEAFF | TGCGCCAGCAGCTCTGACAGCTCCAGGACTGAAGCTTTCTTT
TRBD2 | TRBJ2-1 | TRBV7-7 | . | CASSPIAGVIFNEQFF | TGTGCTAGCAGCCCGATAGCGGGAGTAATTTTTAATGAGCAGTTCTTC
. | TRBJ2-7 | TRBV15 | . | CATSRDRKQSYEQYF | TGTGCCACCAGCAGAGATCGAAAACAATCCTACGAGCAGTACTTC
. | TRBJ2-1 | TRBV3-1/TRBV3-2 | . | CASSQESALGNEQFF | TGTGCCAGCAGCCAAGAGAGCGCTCTCGGCAATGAGCAGTTCTTC
. | TRBJ1-6 | TRBV15 | . | CATGVGVNSPLHF | TGTGCCACCGGGGTAGGGGTTAATTCACCCCTCCACTTT
. | TRBJ2-6 | TRBV3-1/TRBV3-2 | . | CASSQTAGKTPGANVLTF | TGTGCCAGCAGCCAAACTGCAGGGAAAACCCCTGGGGCCAACGTCCTGACTTTC
. | TRBJ2-2 | TRBV7-2 | . | CASSLGGSGAGELFF | TGTGCCAGCAGCTTAGGCGGTTCAGGGGCCGGGGAGCTGTTTTTT
TRBD2 | TRBJ2-5 | TRBV3-1/TRBV3-2 | . | CASSQWEGRGGETQYF | TGTGCCAGCAGCCAATGGGAGGGGCGGGGAGGCGAGACCCAGTACTTC
TRBD1 | TRBJ1-1 | TRBV29-1 | . | CSVEDLGRDREYF | TGCAGCGTTGAAGATCTAGGCCGGGACAGGGAATACTTT
. | TRBJ2-3 | TRBV7-9 | . | CASSPLEVSSTDTQYF | TGTGCCAGCAGCCCCCTGGAGGTATCTAGCACAGATACGCAGTATTTT
TRBD1 | TRBJ2-7 | TRBV5-1 | . | CASSLLQGAAYEQYF | TGCGCCAGCAGCTTGTTACAGGGGGCGGCCTACGAGCAGTACTTC
. | TRBJ2-1 | TRBV19 | . | CASSIEAGSSYNEQFF | TGTGCCAGTAGTATAGAGGCGGGATCGTCCTACAATGAGCAGTTCTTC
TRBD1 | TRBJ1-2 | TRBV19 | . | CASSRTGPYGYTF | TGTGCCAGTAGCAGGACAGGACCCTATGGCTACACCTTC
. | TRBJ1-5 | TRBV5-1 | . | CASSPGVNQPQHF | TGCGCCAGCAGCCCCGGGGTCAATCAGCCCCAGCATTTT
TRBD1 | TRBJ2-5 | TRBV10-3 | . | CAISEFEGPDRVVEETQYF | TGTGCCATCAGTGAGTTTGAAGGACCGGACAGGGTTGTGGAGGAGACCCAGTACTTC
. | TRBJ2-7 | TRBV4-1 | . | CASSQGWQGVHEQYF | TGCGCCAGCAGCCAAGGTTGGCAGGGTGTGCACGAGCAGTACTTC
. | TRBJ2-1 | TRBV2 | . | CASRQVYNEQFF | TGTGCCAGCAGACAGGTCTACAATGAGCAGTTCTTC
. | TRBJ2-3 | TRBV20-1 | . | CSALKGDTQYF | TGCAGTGCTCTGAAGGGGGATACGCAGTATTTT
TRBD1 | TRBJ2-1 | TRBV5-1 | . | CASSAAARGNEQFF | TGCGCCAGCAGCGCGGCGGCCAGGGGGAATGAGCAGTTCTTC
. | TRBJ2-2 | TRBV7-9 | . | CASSLRYTTDTGELFF | TGTGCCAGCAGTTTACGATACACTACGGACACCGGGGAGCTGTTTTTT
. | TRBJ2-5 | TRBV7-2 | . | CASSFGPQETQYF | TGTGCCAGCAGCTTCGGTCCTCAAGAGACCCAGTACTTC
. | TRBJ2-7 | TRBV7-9 | many | CASSSIYRTYEQYF | TGTGCCAGCAGCTCAATCTACAGAACCTACGAGCAGTACTTC
. | TRBJ2-1 | TRBV6-1 | . | CASSELGADLPYNEQFF | TGTGCCAGCAGTGAATTGGGAGCGGACCTTCCTTACAATGAGCAGTTCTTC
TRBD2 | TRBJ2-5 | TRBV5-1 | . | CASSIGTSGGSGETQYF | TGCGCCAGCAGCATCGGGACTAGCGGGGGGTCCGGAGAGACCCAGTACTTC
. | TRBJ2-7 | TRBV7-8 | . | CASSLVQGSEQYF | TGTGCCAGCAGCTTAGTACAGGGCAGCGAGCAGTACTTC
. | TRBJ1-1 | TRBV10-1 | . | CASSEAGNPTEAFF | TGCGCCAGCAGTGAGGCAGGTAACCCCACTGAAGCTTTCTTT
. | TRBJ1-2 | TRBV6-5 | . | CASSYQGSPNYGYTF | TGTGCCAGCAGTTATCAGGGATCCCCTAACTATGGCTACACCTTC